This is a list of T cell receptor beta chains from one sample in a study of blood T cell repertoires in COVID-19. Generated by immunoSEQ multiplex PCR, the TCRdb table keeps only in-frame clones and is missing some. The sample yields around 7,000 clones, more than 80% seen once. The sample was peripheral blood. Every receptor here comes from a human donor with active COVID-19. The donor label of this sample is uncertain. Both conserved end residues are part of each CDR3. Fields, in order: clone size, V gene, D gene, J gene, CDR3 protein, CDR3 DNA. The D gene is left open where the match is weak. Some rows mark clone size as missing; the rest say once, few, many or name a class of expanded clone.

>.|TRBV5-1|TRBD1|TRBJ2-7
CASSMDRVRYEQYF
TGCGCCAGCAGCATGGACAGGGTCCGCTACGAGCAGTACTTC
>.|TRBV15|.|TRBJ2-3
CATSPKRGSGSDTQYF
TGTGCCACCAGCCCTAAGAGGGGGTCTGGTTCAGATACGCAGTATTTT
>.|TRBV5-6|.|TRBJ1-1
CASSLTAAEAFF
TGTGCCAGCAGCTTGACTGCGGCTGAAGCTTTCTTT
>.|TRBV19|.|TRBJ1-5
CASSMLWDNNQPQHF
TGTGCCAGTAGTATGTTATGGGACAACAATCAGCCCCAGCATTTT
>.|TRBV24-1|.|TRBJ2-3
CATRDSITDTQYF
TGTGCCACCAGAGACAGCATCACAGATACGCAGTATTTT
>.|TRBV5-1|.|TRBJ1-4
CASSLSGDGEKLFF
TGCGCCAGCAGCCTATCAGGGGATGGGGAAAAACTGTTTTTT
>.|TRBV25-1|.|TRBJ1-6
CASREGAGNNSPLHF
TGTGCCAGCAGAGAAGGGGCGGGAAATAATTCACCCCTCCACTTT
>.|TRBV5-1|.|TRBJ2-5
CASSPRARSQETQYF
TGCGCCAGCAGCCCGAGAGCTAGGTCCCAAGAGACCCAGTACTTC
>.|TRBV30|.|TRBJ2-5
CAWERVETQYF
TGTGCCTGGGAGAGGGTGGAGACCCAGTACTTC
>.|TRBV4-2|.|TRBJ1-2
CASSQDEGGQSYGYTF
TGTGCCAGCAGCCAAGATGAGGGAGGGCAGAGCTATGGCTACACCTTC
>.|TRBV7-2|.|TRBJ1-2
CASSLVAGPDYTF
TGTGCCAGCAGCTTAGTAGCGGGCCCGGACTACACCTTC
>.|TRBV4-2|.|TRBJ1-1
CASSQEVQGLIDWNTEAFF
TGTGCCAGCAGCCAAGAGGTACAGGGTCTGATAGATTGGAACACTGAAGCTTTCTTT
>once|TRBV5-6|.|TRBJ1-1
CASSPDSNTEAFF
TGTGCCAGCAGCCCGGACAGTAACACTGAAGCTTTCTTT
>.|TRBV5-4|.|TRBJ2-1
CASSLAQRVSGNEQFF
TGTGCCAGCAGCTTGGCACAGCGGGTATCGGGAAATGAGCAGTTCTTC
>.|TRBV28|.|TRBJ2-2
CASSLLSTANTGELFF
TGTGCCAGCAGTTTATTGAGTACAGCGAACACCGGGGAGCTGTTTTTT
>.|TRBV18|.|TRBJ2-1
CASSPPETLVYNEQFF
TGTGCCAGCTCACCACCGGAGACTCTGGTGTACAATGAGCAGTTCTTC
>.|TRBV7-9|.|TRBJ2-3
CASSFSRPGLIDTQYF
TGTGCCAGCAGCTTCAGTCGCCCAGGTCTTATAGATACGCAGTATTTT
>.|TRBV29-1|.|TRBJ2-6
CSVAVVGGGSSGANVLTF
TGCAGCGTTGCTGTAGTGGGCGGTGGGAGCTCTGGGGCCAACGTCCTGACTTTC
>few|TRBV6-5|TRBD1|TRBJ1-1
CASSYRQGTEAFF
TGTGCCAGCAGTTACCGACAGGGCACTGAAGCTTTCTTT
>few|TRBV20-1|.|TRBJ1-3
CSAKGEGLYF
TGCAGTGCGAAGGGGGAAGGGTTGTATTTT
>.|TRBV7-6|.|TRBJ2-7
CASSLEIANSYEQYF
TGTGCCAGCAGCTTAGAAATAGCGAACTCCTACGAGCAGTACTTC
>.|TRBV6-5|.|TRBJ1-1
CASRKGVGTEAFF
TGTGCCAGCAGAAAGGGGGTAGGCACTGAAGCTTTCTTT
>.|TRBV6-2/TRBV6-3|.|TRBJ1-6
CASSSAGAYSPLHF
TGTGCCAGCAGCTCGGCGGGGGCTTATTCACCCCTCCACTTT
>.|TRBV7-9|.|TRBJ2-7
CASSNTVAWYF
TGTGCCAGCAGTAACACAGTCGCTTGGTACTTC
>.|TRBV7-6|TRBD2|TRBJ2-2
CASSLETSGGELFF
TGTGCCAGCAGCTTAGAGACTAGCGGCGGGGAGCTGTTTTTT
>.|TRBV21-1|.|TRBJ1-2
CASSLYGYTF
TGTGCCAGCAGCCTCTATGGCTACACCTTC
>.|TRBV5-7|.|TRBJ2-7
CASHPQAGSRHYEQYF
TGTGCCAGCCATCCCCAGGCGGGGTCCCGTCACTACGAGCAGTACTTC
>.|TRBV5-1|TRBD2|TRBJ2-7
CASSLGLGLAGGSSYEQYF
TGCGCCAGCAGCTTGGGTTTGGGACTAGCGGGAGGGAGCTCCTACGAGCAGTACTTC
>.|TRBV5-4|TRBD2|TRBJ2-3
CASSLGTSGTDTQYF
TGTGCCAGCAGCTTGGGGACTAGCGGTACAGATACGCAGTATTTT
>.|TRBV6-5|TRBD1|TRBJ2-7
CASSYSDRGMYEQYF
TGTGCCAGCAGTTACTCCGACAGGGGCATGTACGAGCAGTACTTC
>.|TRBV5-1|TRBD1|TRBJ1-2
CASSLSRGQNYGYTF
TGCGCCAGCTCCCTATCGAGGGGGCAAAACTATGGCTACACCTTC
>few|TRBV11-2|TRBD1|TRBJ2-1
CASSFHATGVSNNEQFF
TGTGCCAGCAGCTTCCATGCGACAGGGGTTAGTAACAATGAGCAGTTCTTC
>.|TRBV24-1|TRBD2|TRBJ2-2
CATLAGGPSTGELFF
TGTGCCACACTAGCGGGAGGGCCGAGTACCGGGGAGCTGTTTTTT
>.|TRBV6-1|.|TRBJ2-2
CASSERGPTGELFF
TGTGCCAGCAGTGAACGAGGGCCCACCGGGGAGCTGTTTTTT
>once|TRBV29-1|TRBD1|TRBJ1-1
CSVQGQGMNTEAFF
TGCAGCGTTCAAGGACAGGGTATGAACACTGAAGCTTTCTTT
>few|TRBV19|TRBD2|TRBJ2-1
CASTALAGDYNEQFF
TGTGCCAGTACCGCCCTAGCGGGGGATTACAATGAGCAGTTCTTC
>once|TRBV6-5|.|TRBJ1-1
CASRSQTEAFF
TGTGCCAGCAGATCACAGACTGAAGCTTTCTTT
>few|TRBV5-6|TRBD2|TRBJ2-7
CASSLDALLAGADEQYF
TGTGCCAGCAGCTTGGACGCCCTACTAGCGGGGGCAGACGAGCAGTACTTC
>.|TRBV27|.|TRBJ1-6
CASSRQYNSPLHF
TGTGCCAGCAGCCGCCAGTATAATTCACCCCTCCACTTT
>once|TRBV7-2|TRBD1|TRBJ2-7
CASSFEGQGAGEQYF
TGTGCCAGCAGCTTCGAGGGACAGGGGGCTGGCGAGCAGTACTTC
>.|TRBV15|.|TRBJ1-2
CATRPRDTLSGYTF
TGTGCCACCAGACCCCGGGACACCCTTTCCGGCTACACCTTC
>.|TRBV20-1|.|TRBJ2-7
CSATPSYEQYF
TGCAGTGCTACTCCCAGCTACGAGCAGTACTTC
>.|TRBV9|.|TRBJ2-2
CASSPGYTGELFF
TGTGCCAGCAGCCCAGGCTACACCGGGGAGCTGTTTTTT
>once|TRBV27|.|TRBJ1-1
CASRVGFMNTEAFF
TGTGCCAGCCGTGTCGGTTTTATGAACACTGAAGCTTTCTTT
>.|TRBV9|TRBD2|TRBJ2-1
CASSVVPGGSSYNEQFF
TGTGCCAGCAGCGTAGTTCCGGGGGGAAGCTCCTACAATGAGCAGTTCTTC
>.|TRBV30|.|TRBJ1-2
CAWSVIGGGGYTF
TGTGCCTGGAGTGTCATTGGAGGTGGTGGCTACACCTTC
>few|TRBV7-9|.|TRBJ2-1
CASSINNEQFF
TGTGCCAGCAGTATAAACAATGAGCAGTTCTTC
>.|TRBV5-1|TRBD2|TRBJ2-7
CASSLPGLGDYEQYF
TGCGCCAGCAGCTTACCGGGACTAGGGGACTACGAGCAGTACTTC
>once|TRBV30|.|TRBJ1-4
CAGQDSQATNEKLFF
TGTGCCGGCCAGGACAGCCAAGCAACTAATGAAAAACTGTTTTTT
>.|TRBV18|.|TRBJ1-6
CASSPARGGGSNSPLHF
TGTGCCAGCTCACCAGCTCGTGGGGGGGGGTCTAATTCACCCCTCCACTTT
>.|TRBV3-1/TRBV3-2|TRBD2|TRBJ2-7
CASSRGTTPTYEQYF
TGTGCCAGCAGCCGCGGGACTACCCCCACCTACGAGCAGTACTTC
>.|TRBV10-3|.|TRBJ1-4
CAISVDSPSKLFF
TGTGCCATCAGTGTTGACAGTCCTTCAAAACTGTTTTTT